This note documents a single TCR beta chain sequence. Its antigen is not known. V lost 6 bases and J 4 bases, leaving 10 bases between the germline ends. The CDR3 is 13 residues long. CDR1 is SQVTM and CDR2 is ANQGSEA in the germline V gene. This record belongs to a study of T cell responses to AZD1222 COVID-19 vaccine. Study-wide background: Timing groups of about 4 and about 12 weeks for second doses were pooled. Findings and limits, study-wide: Breadth and depth of Spike-specific TCRs rose after two AZD1222 doses. AZD1222 recipients seropositive at baseline numbered only six.

TCRdb's table, derived via immunoSEQ multiplex PCR, lists solely in-frame clones and lacks some. The sample has about 160,000 clones, around 93% seen once. The sequence was obtained from an adult in good health. V gene TRBV29-1 combines with J gene TRBJ2-6; D is perhaps TRBD1 or TRBD2 (5 bases each). This specimen consisted of peripheral blood, obtained on day 0 of AZD1222 vaccination. This CDR3 reads CSVGVIGANVLTF. CDR3 DNA: TGCAGCGTGGGGGTGATCGGGGCCAACGTCCTGACTTTC.